A single sample is the source of the 25 T cell receptor beta chains below, sequenced in a study of T-cell memory formation after mild COVID-19 (dated by TCRdb to the early 2020s). The method behind the library was 5' RACE. Instrument used: Illumina NovaSeq 6000. TCRdb redid the processing of the public reads, applying fastp at Q25 and MiXCR, and retained in-frame beta chains. A single entry per CDR3 protein holds the most common genes and DNA from its merged rows. This sample gives around 450,000 distinct CDR3 sequences in total; over 15% of them show up just once. In total, the top ten clones hold 7.5% to 10% of the sample. The source material was PBMCs or a T cell subset sorted from them (not recorded which). The receptors shown here come from an adult woman who had mild COVID-19 (a few samples of this study predate the infection). The sample titles of this study are shuffled in the database, so cell type and time point are left out; the donor was told from shared clones.

A few counts support this clonotype. The V call is TRBV12-3 or TRBV12-4, the J call TRBJ2-5; 14 nucleotides match TRBD2. This CDR3 is 19 amino acids long. V shed 3 bases, J shed 5 bases, and the junction held 14 bases outside the gene matches. CDR3 region: CASSLGLAGVLGLEETQYF. CDR3 DNA sequence: TGTGCCAGCAGTTTGGGACTAGCGGGAGTTCTAGGGCTCGAGGAGACCCAGTACTTC.

This chain connects TRBV5-1 to TRBJ1-4, with unresolved D. From germline, CDR1 is SGHRS and CDR2 YFSETQ. The CDR3 has 14 residues. Trimming took off 6 bases at V and 3 bases at J, with 12 bases between the two ends. The CDR3 bases are TGCGCCAGCAAAGACGGTAGCTCTAATGAAAAACTGTTTTTT. Its protein is CASKDGSSNEKLFF.

This clonotype was detected ten times or more. The chain recombines TRBV7-6 with TRBJ2-1; TRBD1 agrees at 9 bases. J was trimmed by 5 bases and V by 2 bases; bases with no gene match: 7. The germline V gene has CDR1 SGHVS and CDR2 FNYEAQ. This CDR3 comprises 16 residues. The CDR3 DNA reads TGTGCCAGCAGCTTATTTAACCGACAGGGGGACAATGAGCAGTTCTTC. This gives the protein CASSLFNRQGDNEQFF.

The V call is TRBV5-1, the J call TRBJ2-7; D not resolved. V gave up 1 base and J gave up 5 bases, with 13 bases separating them. The CDR3 contains 14 residues. Germline loops: CDR1 SGHRS, CDR2 YFSETQ. The CDR3 region is CASSLYGLRNEQYF. CDR3 sequence (DNA): TGCGCCAGCAGCTTGTACGGTCTAAGGAACGAGCAGTACTTC.

The rearrangement uses TRBV12-3 or TRBV12-4 and TRBJ2-3; perhaps TRBD1 as D (6 bases). The CDR3 is made up of 15 amino acids. The ends were cut back, 4 bases at V and 1 base at J, with 12 bases in the middle. The CDR3 sequence is CASSSTGLGTDTQYF. In DNA form, the CDR3 reads TGTGCCAGCAGTTCTACAGGGTTAGGCACAGATACGCAGTATTTT.

The chain combines TRBV7-8 with TRBJ2-3; no clear D gene. Trimming took off 4 bases at V and 5 bases at J, with 16 bases between the two ends. Germline V gene lookup returns CDR1 SGHVS and CDR2 FQNEAQ. The CDR3 loop spans 15 amino acids. This CDR3 is CASSSRPQPGDTQYF. The CDR3 DNA follows: TGTGCCAGCAGCTCCCGGCCTCAACCTGGAGATACGCAGTATTTT.

This clonotype was counted between two and nine times. This sequence joins TRBV5-1 and TRBJ2-3, with a weak D call TRBD1 (5 bases). Deletions cut 0 bases from V and 6 bases from J, with 8 bases between. The germline V gene encodes CDR1 SGHRS and CDR2 YFSETQ. There are 13 residues in the CDR3. Here the CDR3 reads CASSLAGFDTQYF. In DNA, the CDR3 is TGCGCCAGCAGCTTGGCAGGGTTCGATACGCAGTATTTT.

This clonotype was counted only a few times. The V and J genes are TRBV29-1 and TRBJ1-5; D gene unclear. Trimming took 8 bases from V and 9 from J, leaving 20 bases between them. The CDR3 has 13 amino acids. The germline CDR1 and CDR2 sequences are SQVTM and ANQGSEA. CDR3 in amino acids: CSFLMAPTGPQHF. The CDR3 region has the DNA TGCAGCTTCCTTATGGCGCCGACCGGGCCCCAGCATTTT.

The chain uses TRBV10-2 and TRBJ1-1, with TRBD1 matching 8 bases. Germline loops: CDR1 WSHSY, CDR2 SAAADI. The trim removed 6 bases at V and 5 bases at J, leaving 5 bases unmatched. This CDR3 contains 13 residues. For the CDR3, the DNA is TGCGCCAGCAGCCAGGGGGCGCGTACTGAAGCTTTCTTT. Protein sequence: CASSQGARTEAFF.

This sequence joins TRBV3-1 and TRBJ2-5; TRBD2 aligns across 11 bases. The length of the CDR3 is 16 residues. The germline V gene encodes CDR1 LGHDT and CDR2 YNNKEL (reference sequence). The V segment lost 6 bases and the J segment 6 bases; nucleotides outside the gene matches: 12. CDR3 amino acids: CASSQIAGGPVKTQYF. The CDR3 DNA reads TGTGCCAGCAGTCAGATAGCGGGAGGGCCAGTGAAGACCCAGTACTTC.

The CDR3 is CASSYTIAGAEAFF. The CDR3 coding sequence is TGTGCCAGCAGTTACACTATCGCGGGGGCTGAAGCTTTCTTT. The chain employs TRBV6-2 or TRBV6-3 and TRBJ1-1; possible D gene TRBD1, 5 bases. The CDR3 sequence is 14 residues long. Looked up from germline, CDR1 is MNHEY and CDR2 is SVGEGT. V was pared by 2 bases and J by 6 bases, with 13 bases between.

The chain carries TRBV6-6 and TRBJ1-3; possible D gene TRBD1, 5 bases. The CDR3 loop spans 15 amino acids. Trimming took off 4 bases at V and 2 bases at J, with 12 bases between the two ends. CDR1 and CDR2 (germline): MNHNY, SVGAGI (reference sequence). The CDR3 protein is CASSSRGGAGNTIYF. The CDR3 nucleotides read TGTGCCAGCAGTTCACGTGGGGGGGCTGGAAACACCATATATTTT.

The sample holds a few counts of this clonotype. V and J are TRBV12-3 or TRBV12-4 and TRBJ2-7, with TRBD2 identical over 14 bases. After removal of 1 base from V and 6 bases from J, the junction contained 2 bases not matched to a gene. The CDR3 has 15 amino acids. The CDR3 protein is CASSLGTSGRSEQYF. The DNA of the CDR3 is TGTGCCAGCAGTTTAGGGACTAGCGGGAGGAGCGAGCAGTACTTC.

This clonotype was seen more than once but under ten times. The chain recombines TRBV6-5 with TRBJ2-3; unclear D gene. V lost 5 bases to trimming and J lost 2 bases, with 17 bases between them. The CDR3 loop spans 16 amino acids. Germline CDR1 is MNHEY and CDR2 is SVGAGI. Here the CDR3 reads CASSADGGLHTDTQYF. CDR3 in DNA: TGTGCCAGCAGTGCCGACGGTGGGCTACACACAGATACGCAGTATTTT.

The rearrangement uses TRBV13 and TRBJ1-1; D call uncertain. The V gene's germline CDR1 is PRHDT and CDR2 FYEKMQ (reference sequence). V dropped 5 bases and J dropped 3 bases, with 10 bases sitting between them. The CDR3 extends over 13 amino acids. This CDR3 is CASSTPMDTEAFF. For the CDR3, the DNA is TGTGCCAGCAGCACCCCGATGGACACTGAAGCTTTCTTT. Full variable domain (missing parts from reference TRBV13 and TRBJ1-1): AAGVIQSPRHLIKEKRETATLKCYPIPRHDTVYWYQQGPGQDPQFLISFYEKMQSDKGSIPDRFSAQQFSDYHSELNMSSLELGDSALYFCASSTPMDTEAFFGQGTRLTVV.

A few counts support this clonotype. The rearrangement uses TRBV12-3 or TRBV12-4 and TRBJ1-2, with D possibly TRBD1 on 6 matching bases. The CDR3 sequence is 15 residues long. V was clipped by 4 bases and J by 4 bases, with 16 bases between them. CDR3 DNA: TGTGCCAGCAGTTATCAGGGGATTTCTCCCTATGGCTACACCTTC. This gives the protein CASSYQGISPYGYTF.

This clonotype has just a few counts. V usage is TRBV7-9 and J usage is TRBJ2-4; D tentatively fits TRBD1 or TRBD2 (5 bases each). This CDR3 is built from 18 residues. V lost 1 base to trimming and J lost 6 bases, with 22 bases between them. The germline V gene has CDR1 SEHNR and CDR2 FQNEAQ (reference sequence). The CDR3 region is CASSLVPTREAARNIQYF. The CDR3 DNA follows: TGTGCCAGCAGCTTAGTACCCACCAGGGAAGCGGCCCGAAACATTCAGTACTTC.

V is TRBV7-9 and J is TRBJ2-7; D call uncertain. The germline CDR1 and CDR2 sequences are SEHNR and FQNEAQ (reference sequence). The CDR3 is made up of 13 amino acids. The V and J ends lost 1 base and 4 bases respectively, with 8 bases between them. The CDR3 nucleotides are TGTGCCAGCAGCTTAGTTGGGGAATACGAGCAGTACTTC. This sequence encodes CASSLVGEYEQYF.

There are a few counts of this clonotype. This chain links TRBV12-3 or TRBV12-4 with TRBJ1-1; 10 positions match TRBD1. The CDR3 covers 15 residues. V was clipped by 2 bases and J by 4 bases; unmatched bases: 4. CDR3 residues: CASSLRTGGVTEAFF. The CDR3 DNA follows: TGTGCCAGCAGTTTACGGACAGGGGGGGTCACTGAAGCTTTCTTT.

This clonotype was observed a handful of times. The genes are TRBV12-3 or TRBV12-4 and TRBJ2-7; 12 positions agree with TRBD2. The CDR3 length is 14 residues. V lost 5 bases to trimming and J lost 4 bases; unmatched junction nucleotides: 3. The CDR3 is CASSRLAGEYEQYF. In DNA, the CDR3 is TGTGCCAGCAGTCGACTAGCGGGAGAATACGAGCAGTACTTC.

The chain links TRBV5-1 to TRBJ2-3, with D possibly TRBD2 on 6 matching bases. CDR3 length: 18 amino acids. CDR1 SGHRS and CDR2 YFSETQ come from the germline V gene. V dropped 0 bases and J dropped 3 bases, with 20 bases sitting between them. The CDR3 loop reads CASSLVGAGLGRTDTQYF. The CDR3 bases are TGCGCCAGCAGCTTGGTTGGGGCAGGGCTCGGGAGAACAGATACGCAGTATTTT.

The chain links TRBV20-1 to TRBJ2-5; the D gene is possibly TRBD2 (5 bases). Germline CDR1 DFQATT, CDR2 SNEGSKA (reference sequence). V lost 3 bases and J lost 2, with 22 bases in between. The CDR3 contains 17 residues. CDR3 protein: CSASNPAERDIQETQYF. CDR3 nucleotide sequence: TGCAGTGCTAGCAACCCTGCCGAGAGGGATATACAAGAGACCCAGTACTTC.

This sequence joins TRBV12-3 or TRBV12-4 and TRBJ1-2; 7 bases are a match to TRBD1. CDR3 size: 15 residues. Germline trimming cut 6 bases from V and 4 bases from J; bases unmatched to any gene: 11. CDR3 protein: CASSWEEGGSYGYTF. For the CDR3, the DNA is TGTGCCAGCAGCTGGGAGGAAGGGGGCAGCTATGGCTACACCTTC.

The chain couples TRBV4-1 to TRBJ2-5; the D is unclear. Deletions cut 4 bases from V and 2 bases from J, with 14 bases between. CDR3 length: 15 residues. Germline V gives CDR1 MGHRA, CDR2 YSYEKL. The CDR3 spells CASSLIRAAQETQYF. CDR3 sequence (DNA): TGCGCCAGCAGCCTAATTAGGGCAGCTCAAGAGACCCAGTACTTC.

This chain links TRBV5-1 with TRBJ2-3, with 8 bases aligning to TRBD2. Germline V gives CDR1 SGHRS, CDR2 YFSETQ. CDR3 length: 15 residues. V gave up 5 bases and J gave up 1 base; unmatched junction bases: 6. The CDR3 is CASRFSGDRTDTQYF. CDR3 bases: TGCGCCAGCAGGTTTAGCGGGGACCGCACAGATACGCAGTATTTT.